Listed here are 12 T cell receptor beta chains from one sample, sequenced in a study of response to subunit inactivated influenza vaccine. TCRdb reanalysed the RT-PCR reads using MiXCR and keeps one entry per CDR3 protein. The sample lists 200,000 to 300,000 distinct CDR3 sequences; approximately 12% were seen once. The sample here was non-naive T cells sorted from PBMCs, taken 14 to 15 days before vaccination. The receptors were sampled from a man aged 45-60 years who received an inactivated influenza vaccine.

V is TRBV5-1 and J is TRBJ1-3; D gene uncertain. CDR1 SGHRS and CDR2 YFSETQ come from the germline V gene. The V end lost 5 bases, the J end lost 2 bases, and 8 bases lay between the germline ends. The CDR3 spans 13 residues. CDR3 residues: CASRAEAGNTIYF. DNA of the CDR3: TGCGCCAGCAGGGCCGAGGCTGGAAACACCATATATTTT.

V and J are TRBV29-1 and TRBJ1-2; D is unclear. This CDR3 has 15 residues. In germline, CDR1 is SQVTM, CDR2 ANQGSEA. V was pared by 6 bases and J by 1 base, with 18 bases between. CDR3 DNA: TGCAGCGTCTCCCCGGGAACAGACTTTAACTATGGCTACACCTTC. Amino acid sequence: CSVSPGTDFNYGYTF.

This clonotype was picked up many times. The V gene is TRBV2, the J gene TRBJ1-1, with a possible D match to TRBD1 (5 bases). The CDR3 covers 13 residues. V was trimmed by 4 bases and J by 1 base, leaving 7 bases between them. Germline values: CDR1 SNHLY, CDR2 FYNNEI. The CDR3 sequence is CASSGGGNTEAFF. DNA of the CDR3: TGTGCCAGCAGTGGGGGGGGGAACACTGAAGCTTTCTTT. Combining the CDR3 with reference TRBV2 and TRBJ1-1 gives the whole variable domain EPEVTQTPSHQVTQMGQEVILRCVPISNHLYFYWYRQILGQKVEFLVSFYNNEISEKSEIFDDQFSVERPDGSNFTLKIRSTKLEDSAMYFCASSGGGNTEAFFGQGTRLTVV.

This chain connects TRBV20-1 to TRBJ2-6; D gene uncertain. Per the germline V gene, CDR1 is DFQATT and CDR2 is SNEGSKA (reference sequence). The CDR3 is 16 amino acids. Trimming removed 2 bases at V and 0 bases at J, with 11 bases between. In DNA form, the CDR3 reads TGCAGTGCTAGAACCAGGATAACCTCTGGGGCCAACGTCCTGACTTTC. This codes for CSARTRITSGANVLTF.

In DNA, the CDR3 is TGCAGTGTACAAGGGGGGAACACTGAAGCTTTCTTT. Translation gives CSVQGGNTEAFF. The chain is built from TRBV20-1 and TRBJ1-1; maybe TRBD1 (6 bases). V shed 7 bases and J shed 1 base, with 10 bases lying between them. The CDR3 extends over 12 amino acids. Germline values: CDR1 DFQATT, CDR2 SNEGSKA (reference sequence).

This clonotype was counted at least ten times. The CDR3 region is CASLGGLNTEAFF. CDR3 in DNA: TGTGCCAGCCTTGGAGGGTTGAACACTGAAGCTTTCTTT. The J gene is TRBJ1-1, the V gene TRBV3-1; D is unclear. Germline values: CDR1 LGHDT, CDR2 YNNKEL (reference sequence). V lost 8 bases, J lost 0 bases, and 10 bases lay in between. The CDR3 consists of 13 residues.

This clonotype was seen only a few times. The rearrangement uses TRBV5-1 and TRBJ2-1; D is unclear. V dropped 4 bases and J dropped 5 bases, with 13 bases sitting between them. Germline CDR1 reads SGHRS; CDR2 reads YFSETQ. CDR3 length: 14 residues. In DNA, the CDR3 is TGCGCCAGCAGCCCCGATTCTGGTCACAATGAGCAGTTCTTC. Translating it yields CASSPDSGHNEQFF. The variable domain in full, completed from reference TRBV5-1 and TRBJ2-1, reads KAGVTQTPRYLIKTRGQQVTLSCSPISGHRSVSWYQQTPGQGLQFLFEYFSETQRNKGNFPGRFSGRQFSNSRSEMNVSTLELGDSALYLCASSPDSGHNEQFFGPGTRLTVL.

This clonotype was observed many times. One end of the junction fails to match germline, which may point to a read error. The chain joins TRBV20-1 to TRBJ2-3; TRBD2 matches at 9 bases. The CDR3 totals 16 residues. Germline lookup yields CDR1 DFQATT and CDR2 SNEGSKA (reference sequence). CDR3 sequence: CSARGATSGRTDPQYF. As DNA, the CDR3 is TGCAGTGCTAGAGGGGCGACTAGCGGACGCACAGATCCGCAGTATTTT.

The chain recombines TRBV7-2 with TRBJ2-1, with D possibly TRBD1 on 6 matching bases. Germline V gives CDR1 SGHTA, CDR2 FQGNSA. The V gene lost 2 bases and the J gene lost 1 base, with 15 bases spanning the gap. This CDR3 spans 17 amino acids. The CDR3 loop is CASSLMTGVGSYNEQFF. CDR3 DNA: TGTGCCAGCAGCTTAATGACAGGAGTAGGATCCTACAATGAGCAGTTCTTC.

The rearrangement joins TRBV11-2 to TRBJ2-7; 10 nucleotides line up with TRBD2. Per the germline V gene, CDR1 is SGHAT and CDR2 is FQNNGV. Trimming took 5 bases from V and 2 from J; bases not matched to a gene: 15. CDR3 length equals 18 residues. The CDR3 nucleotides are TGTGCCAGCAGCCTAATTATGGCGTCTCTAGCGGGAGCCTACGAGCAGTACTTC. This sequence encodes CASSLIMASLAGAYEQYF.

This clonotype was seen a handful of times. The chain has TRBV4-1 and TRBJ2-5, with D hard to call. This CDR3 is 13 amino acids long. Trimming cost V 0 bases and J 8 bases, with 10 bases left between them. Germline V gene lookup returns CDR1 MGHRA and CDR2 YSYEKL. The CDR3 region has the DNA TGCGCCAGCAGCCAAGAATTTAGAGCTACCCAGTACTTC. This sequence encodes CASSQEFRATQYF.

A note on this clonotype: The germline gene is not matched at one end of the junction; a read error may be the cause. The V gene is TRBV2, the J gene TRBJ1-4; 9 positions match TRBD1. The V gene's germline CDR1 is SNHLY and CDR2 FYNNEI. The CDR3 consists of 16 residues. The CDR3 loop reads CASSEPGTGIYEILFF. The CDR3, as DNA: TGTGCCAGCAGCGAACCCGGGACAGGGATTTATGAAATACTGTTTTTT.